This T cell receptor beta chain was profiled in a study of identical twins. This clonotype showed up just a few times. Its antigen is unidentified. Study findings and constraints: Beta clonotypes that were abundant in cord blood contained fewer insertions, a pattern absent from memory repertoires. It was possible that invariant MAIT and iNKT cells partly confounded the zero-insertion analyses. The models systematically underestimated how much out-of-frame TCR alpha was shared in monozygotic twins.

Each CDR3 protein is one row after TCRdb ran MiXCR on the 5' RACE reads. Among about 390,000 distinct CDR3 sequences, about 9% were seen once, and the ten largest hold 8.5% to 10%. Sequencing was carried out using naive T cells sorted from blood. This clonotype originated in a woman between 45 and 60 years old in good health.

The CDR3 sequence: CASSPLWRGPLYEQYF. The CDR3 DNA sequence: TGTGCCAGCAGCCCTTTATGGAGGGGGCCCTTGTACGAGCAGTACTTC. V is TRBV14 and J is TRBJ2-7, with D possibly matching TRBD1 (7 bases). Germline lookup yields CDR1 SGHDN and CDR2 FVKESK. This CDR3 region has 16 residues. V shed 4 bases and J shed 4 bases, with 20 bases lying between them.